The clone carrying this T cell receptor beta chain was counted ten times or more. This specimen belongs to a study of neurological immune-mediated disorders. The CDR3 runs 18 residues. The J segment lost 1 base and the V segment lost 5 bases, leaving 11 bases of the junction unmatched. CDR1 ENHRY and CDR2 SYGVKD come from the germline V gene. Time point noted: longitudinal time-point 2. TCRdb ran MiXCR on the 5' RACE reads and lists one entry per CDR3 protein. The table records 60,000 to 75,000 distinct CDR3 sequences, more than 7.5% of them present only once. Sequencing was done on a sample of PBMCs. This TCR was recovered from a man in his thirties or forties in good health. This sequence joins TRBV10-3 and TRBJ2-2, with 9 bases identical to TRBD2. The CDR3 region has the DNA TGTGCCATCAGTAAACCAACTAGCGGGCCTTTGAACACCGGGGAGCTGTTTTTT. Translating gives CAISKPTSGPLNTGELFF.